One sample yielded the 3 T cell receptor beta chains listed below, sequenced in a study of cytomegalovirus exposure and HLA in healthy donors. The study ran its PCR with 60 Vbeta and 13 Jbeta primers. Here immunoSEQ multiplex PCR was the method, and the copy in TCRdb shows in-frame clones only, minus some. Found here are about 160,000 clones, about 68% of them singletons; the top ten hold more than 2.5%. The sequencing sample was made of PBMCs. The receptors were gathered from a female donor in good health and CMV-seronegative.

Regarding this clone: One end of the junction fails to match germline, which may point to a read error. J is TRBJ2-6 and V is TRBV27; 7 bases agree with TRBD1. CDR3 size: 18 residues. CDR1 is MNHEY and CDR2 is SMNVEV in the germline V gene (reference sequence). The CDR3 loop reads CASSLSRGLHSGANGLTF. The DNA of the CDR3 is TGTGCCAGCAGTTTATCGAGGGGGCTCCATTCTGGGGCCAACGGCCTGACTTTC.

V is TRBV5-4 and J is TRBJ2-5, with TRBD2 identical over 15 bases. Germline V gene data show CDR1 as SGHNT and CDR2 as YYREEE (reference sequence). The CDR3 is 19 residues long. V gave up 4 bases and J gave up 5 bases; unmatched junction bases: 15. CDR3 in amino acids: CASSLQLGTSGRPGETQYF. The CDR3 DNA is TGTGCCAGCAGCCTCCAATTGGGGACTAGCGGGAGGCCGGGTGAGACCCAGTACTTC.

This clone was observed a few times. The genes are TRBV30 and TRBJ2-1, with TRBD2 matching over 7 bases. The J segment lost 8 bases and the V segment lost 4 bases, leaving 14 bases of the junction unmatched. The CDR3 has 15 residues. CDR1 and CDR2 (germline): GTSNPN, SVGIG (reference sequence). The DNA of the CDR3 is TGTGCCTGGATACGGGGCGGGAGCTCCCCCTATGAGCAGTTCTTC. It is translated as CAWIRGGSSPYEQFF.